The 29 T cell receptor beta chains below were found in one sample sequenced in a study of blood T cell repertoires in COVID-19 (TCRdb year 2020). Receptor libraries were prepared by the immunoSEQ multiplex PCR assay. The table comes from immuneACCESS by way of TCRdb, which keeps in-frame sequences with V and J called. Part of the clones is missing from these tables; in studies checked, under half for an unresolved V gene and the rest for unknown reasons. In all, the sample holds fewer than 250,000 clones, and about 86% of those were seen once. 3% to 4.5% of the sample rests with the top ten. Sequences were obtained from PBMCs or T cells enriched from blood (not recorded which). The receptors stem from a woman aged 40 to 55 with acute COVID-19.

V and J are TRBV27 and TRBJ2-1, with 13 bases identical to TRBD2. Germline-derived CDR1 and CDR2 are MNHEY and SMNVEV (reference sequence). J lost 2 bases, V lost 3 bases, and 1 base had no gene match. The CDR3 spans 16 residues. Here the CDR3 DNA reads TGTGCCAGCAGTTTCGGGACTAGCGGGGCCTACAATGAGCAGTTCTTC. Protein product: CASSFGTSGAYNEQFF.

V gene TRBV6-1 combines with J gene TRBJ1-5; TRBD1 aligns across 7 bases. V dropped 3 bases and J dropped 2; count of bases not matched to a gene: 1. Germline CDR1 reads MNHNS; CDR2 reads SASEGT. The CDR3 loop spans 14 amino acids. The CDR3 region has the DNA TGTGCCAGCAGTGACGGGACAGGCAATCAGCCCCAGCATTTT. It translates to CASSDGTGNQPQHF.

The rearrangement uses TRBV11-2 and TRBJ1-2, with unresolved D. The germline V gene encodes CDR1 SGHAT and CDR2 FQNNGV. The length of the CDR3 is 14 residues. The V end was cut by 5 bases, the J end by 5 bases, with 15 bases between. Here the CDR3 reads CASSKSHGGYGYTF. The CDR3 nucleotides are TGTGCCAGCAGCAAATCACACGGAGGGTATGGCTACACCTTC.

The chain combines TRBV2 with TRBJ1-1, with 7 nucleotides matching TRBD1. CDR3 size: 13 residues. V was clipped by 6 bases and J by 6 bases; unmatched bases: 7. Germline CDR1 and CDR2: SNHLY and FYNNEI. The CDR3 nucleotides read TGTGCCAGCAGCCAGGGGGTTTGGGCTGAAGCTTTCTTT. This codes for CASSQGVWAEAFF.

This chain joins TRBV13 and TRBJ1-1; 7 bases agree with TRBD1. This CDR3 is 13 amino acids long. Germline CDR1 PRHDT, CDR2 FYEKMQ (reference sequence). Trimming removed 5 bases from V and 5 bases from J; junction bases left unmatched: 5. The CDR3 DNA reads as TGTGCCAGCAGCCAGAACAGGGGTACTGAAGCTTTCTTT. It codes for CASSQNRGTEAFF.

This CDR3 is CASSPANYGYTF. For the CDR3, the DNA is TGTGCCAGCAGCCCAGCTAACTATGGCTACACCTTC. The chain is built from TRBV3-1 (or the pseudogene TRBV3-2) and TRBJ1-2; D unresolved. The CDR3 loop spans 12 amino acids. In germline, CDR1 is LGHDT, CDR2 YNNKEL (reference sequence). With 4 bases removed from V and 0 bases from J, the gap between germline ends came to 3 bases.

This clone is a singleton in its sample. The chain joins TRBV6-4 to TRBJ2-1; weak D call: TRBD2 (5 bases). The CDR3 contains 11 residues. Germline CDR1 MRHNA, CDR2 SNTAGT. Trimming left V 0 bases short and J 13 bases short, with 7 bases between. CDR3 DNA sequence: TGTGCCAGCAGTGACTCGGACTGTCAGTTCTTC. This gives the protein CASSDSDCQFF.

This CDR3 reads CASSYRHLANTGELFF. CDR3 bases: TGTGCCAGCAGTTACAGACACCTCGCGAACACCGGGGAGCTGTTTTTT. V gene TRBV6-2 or TRBV6-3 combines with J gene TRBJ2-2; no firm D call. Per the germline V gene, CDR1 is MNHEY and CDR2 is SVGEGT. Trimming pared 2 bases from V and 0 bases from J, leaving 10 bases between. The CDR3 has 16 residues.

J is TRBJ2-7 and V is TRBV10-2, with D possibly matching TRBD2 (7 bases). This CDR3 has 17 amino acids. CDR1 WSHSY and CDR2 SAAADI come from the germline V gene. The ends were cut back, 1 base at V and 4 bases at J, with 20 bases in the middle. CDR3 region: CASSEWGGRELGYEQYF. DNA of the CDR3: TGCGCCAGCAGTGAGTGGGGGGGGCGGGAATTGGGATACGAGCAGTACTTC.

J is TRBJ1-5 and V is TRBV7-8, with D unresolved. From germline, CDR1 is SGHVS and CDR2 FQNEAQ. Trimming pared 1 base from V and 2 bases from J, leaving 9 bases between. This CDR3 is 15 amino acids long. The DNA of the CDR3 is TGTGCCAGCAGCTTAGGAGGGAGAGGCAATCAGCCCCAGCATTTT. It is translated as CASSLGGRGNQPQHF.

The chain joins TRBV28 to TRBJ1-5; TRBD1 aligns across 7 bases. V shed 3 bases, J shed 3 bases, and the junction held 8 bases outside the gene matches. Germline values: CDR1 MDHEN, CDR2 SYDVKM. The CDR3 consists of 16 residues. The CDR3 sequence: CASSFEGRGYNQPQHF. In DNA form, the CDR3 reads TGTGCCAGCAGTTTCGAGGGCAGGGGGTACAATCAGCCCCAGCATTTT.

V and J are TRBV28 and TRBJ2-7, with TRBD2 matching 12 bases. This CDR3 is 15 amino acids long. Germline V lookup: CDR1 MDHEN, CDR2 SYDVKM. V gave up 6 bases and J gave up 4 bases; unmatched junction bases: 7. CDR3 sequence: CASRLTSGRSYEQYF. CDR3 sequence (DNA): TGTGCCAGCAGGCTAACTAGCGGGAGGAGTTACGAGCAGTACTTC. The full variable domain, rest sourced from reference TRBV28 and TRBJ2-7, is DVKVTQSSRYLVKRTGEKVFLECVQDMDHENMFWYRQDPGLGLRLIYFSYDVKMKEKGDIPEGYSVSREKKERFSLILESASTNQTSMYLCASRLTSGRSYEQYFGPGTRLTVT.

V is TRBV10-3 and J is TRBJ1-1, with a tentative D call TRBD1 (6 bases). The V gene's germline CDR1 is ENHRY and CDR2 SYGVKD. The germline V and J ends were trimmed by 8 bases and 4 bases, with 17 bases remaining between them. This CDR3 spans 14 amino acids. The CDR3 sequence: CAIGGGPGGTEAFF. CDR3 DNA: TGTGCCATCGGCGGGGGGCCGGGAGGCACTGAAGCTTTCTTT.

This sequence joins TRBV11-2 and TRBJ2-5, with 7 bases matching TRBD2. With V trimmed by 2 bases and J by 4 bases, 7 bases remained unmatched. CDR1 and CDR2 (germline): SGHAT, FQNNGV. This CDR3 comprises 15 residues. Here the CDR3 DNA reads TGTGCCAGCAGCTTATCTGGCGGGAGAGGAGAGACCCAGTACTTC. Translation: CASSLSGGRGETQYF.

The chain joins TRBV12-3 or TRBV12-4 to TRBJ2-6, with D uncertain. This CDR3 region has 13 residues. V lost 7 bases to trimming and J lost 2 bases, with 6 bases between them. The CDR3 sequence: CASTNAGANVLTF. The CDR3 DNA sequence: TGTGCCAGCACTAATGCTGGGGCCAACGTCCTGACTTTC.

V gene TRBV28 combines with J gene TRBJ1-1; no firm D call. V gave up 5 bases and J gave up 7 bases, with 17 bases separating them. The CDR3 runs to 14 residues. Germline lookup yields CDR1 MDHEN and CDR2 SYDVKM. The CDR3 spells CASSNLPASREAFF. CDR3 coding DNA: TGTGCCAGCAGTAATCTACCCGCCTCACGTGAAGCTTTCTTT.

V is TRBV20-1 and J is TRBJ1-1; TRBD1 might be the D (6 bases). The V and J ends lost 3 bases and 7 bases respectively, with 21 bases between them. Germline assignment: CDR1 DFQATT and CDR2 SNEGSKA (reference sequence). This CDR3 has 15 residues. CDR3 residues: CSASYPDRRFHEAFF. In DNA form, the CDR3 reads TGCAGTGCTAGTTATCCAGACAGGCGTTTTCATGAAGCTTTCTTT.

The genes are TRBV28 and TRBJ2-3; D uncertain. Trimming removed 6 bases from V and 3 bases from J, with 19 bases in between. Germline V gene lookup returns CDR1 MDHEN and CDR2 SYDVKM. The CDR3 spans 16 residues. DNA for the CDR3: TGTGCCAGCAGCCTTGGTCGGAGTCGAAGGACAGATACGCAGTATTTT. It encodes CASSLGRSRRTDTQYF.

The chain is built from TRBV10-3 and TRBJ2-1, with 9 nucleotides matching TRBD2. Per the germline V gene, CDR1 is ENHRY and CDR2 is SYGVKD. The V gene end was trimmed by 5 bases and the J gene end by 4 bases; junction bases not matched to a gene: 9. The CDR3 loop spans 16 amino acids. This CDR3 is CAISSSTSGLYNEQFF. The DNA for the CDR3 is TGTGCCATCAGTAGCTCGACTAGCGGCTTATACAATGAGCAGTTCTTC.

This clone was found a few times. The V call is TRBV2, the J call TRBJ1-3; the D gene is possibly TRBD1 (6 bases). This CDR3 region has 16 residues. Germline V gene lookup returns CDR1 SNHLY and CDR2 FYNNEI. V lost 4 bases and J 0 bases, leaving 13 bases between the germline ends. The CDR3 region is CASSVRQGGSGNTIYF. CDR3 DNA sequence: TGTGCCAGCAGTGTCAGACAAGGGGGCTCTGGAAACACCATATATTTT.

This sequence joins TRBV11-3 and TRBJ1-1; TRBD1 might be the D (5 bases). There are 12 residues in the CDR3. The germline V gene has CDR1 SGHNT and CDR2 YENEEA. V lost 2 bases and J 7 bases, leaving 8 bases between the germline ends. The CDR3 here is CASSLRQFEAFF. CDR3 sequence (DNA): TGTGCCAGCAGCTTAAGACAGTTTGAAGCTTTCTTT.

The chain couples TRBV29-1 to TRBJ2-7, with a possible D match to TRBD2 (5 bases). This CDR3 has 13 amino acids. CDR1 SQVTM and CDR2 ANQGSEA come from the germline V gene. The V end lost 1 base, the J end lost 4 bases, and 11 bases lay between the germline ends. This CDR3 is CSVEGSAGYEQYF. DNA for the CDR3: TGCAGCGTTGAAGGGTCCGCGGGTTACGAGCAGTACTTC.

The chain joins TRBV9 to TRBJ1-1; 7 nucleotides line up with TRBD1. CDR1 and CDR2 from the germline V gene are SGDLS and YYNGEE. This CDR3 contains 13 residues. With 3 bases clipped from V and 3 bases from J, the junction kept 2 bases outside the gene matches. Here the CDR3 DNA reads TGTGCCAGCAGCGCCGGGACAGACACTGAAGCTTTCTTT. It codes for CASSAGTDTEAFF.

The chain carries TRBV12-3 or TRBV12-4 and TRBJ2-2; no firm D call. V shed 3 bases and J shed 7 bases, with 9 bases lying between them. The CDR3 length is 13 residues. The CDR3 DNA sequence: TGTGCCAGCAGTTTGGCCGCGGACGGGGAGCTGTTTTTT. This encodes CASSLAADGELFF.

The sample holds one count of this clone. This chain joins TRBV7-9 and TRBJ1-2; maybe TRBD1 (6 bases). The germline CDR1 and CDR2 sequences are SEHNR and FQNEAQ (reference sequence). The germline V and J ends were trimmed by 1 base and 7 bases, with 16 bases remaining between them. CDR3 length: 15 residues. CDR3 bases: TGTGCCAGCAGCTTAGAGACTACAGGGCTGGGTGGCTACACCTTC. Its protein is CASSLETTGLGGYTF.

The V and J genes are TRBV10-2 and TRBJ1-5, with D perhaps matching TRBD1 (5 bases). CDR3 length: 14 residues. The germline V and J ends were trimmed by 4 bases and 1 base, with 8 bases remaining between them. Per the germline V gene, CDR1 is WSHSY and CDR2 is SAAADI. The CDR3 is CASSGQKSNQPQHF. For the CDR3, the DNA is TGCGCCAGCAGTGGACAGAAGAGCAATCAGCCCCAGCATTTT.

The chain carries TRBV6-2 or TRBV6-3 and TRBJ1-6; 8 bases are a match to TRBD1. The length of the CDR3 is 15 residues. With V trimmed by 2 bases and J by 5 bases, 2 bases remained unmatched. CDR1 and CDR2 from the germline V gene are MNHEY and SVGEGT. The CDR3 protein is CASSYGDRNNSPLHF. CDR3 DNA: TGTGCCAGCAGTTACGGGGACAGGAATAATTCACCCCTCCACTTT.

The rearrangement uses TRBV9 and TRBJ2-5; 7 bases align to TRBD2. Germline V gene data show CDR1 as SGDLS and CDR2 as YYNGEE. The CDR3 sequence is 16 residues long. The V segment lost 4 bases and the J segment 2 bases; nucleotides outside the gene matches: 11. CDR3 residues: CASSTTRASGQETQYF. The CDR3 DNA reads TGTGCCAGCAGCACTACGCGGGCTAGCGGACAAGAGACCCAGTACTTC.

The chain recombines TRBV7-2 with TRBJ2-7, with D tentatively TRBD1 (5 bases). The length of the CDR3 is 14 residues. Germline V CDR1 and CDR2: SGHTA, FQGNSA. V dropped 6 bases and J dropped 8 bases, with 20 bases sitting between them. CDR3 amino acids: CASRDTQFSTQQYF. The CDR3 DNA reads TGTGCCAGCAGGGACACCCAGTTCTCTACGCAGCAGTACTTC.